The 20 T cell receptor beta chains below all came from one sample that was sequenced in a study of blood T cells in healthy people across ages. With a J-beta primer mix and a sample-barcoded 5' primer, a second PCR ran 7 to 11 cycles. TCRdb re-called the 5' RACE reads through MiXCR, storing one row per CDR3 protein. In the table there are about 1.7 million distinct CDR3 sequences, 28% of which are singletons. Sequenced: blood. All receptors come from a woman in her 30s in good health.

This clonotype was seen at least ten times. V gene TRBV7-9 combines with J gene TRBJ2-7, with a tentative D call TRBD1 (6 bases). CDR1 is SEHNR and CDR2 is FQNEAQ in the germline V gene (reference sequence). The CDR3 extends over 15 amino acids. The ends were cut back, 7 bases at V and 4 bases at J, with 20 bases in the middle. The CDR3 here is CASKKTGDDSYEQYF. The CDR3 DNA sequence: TGTGCCAGCAAGAAGACAGGAGATGACTCGTACGAGCAGTACTTC.

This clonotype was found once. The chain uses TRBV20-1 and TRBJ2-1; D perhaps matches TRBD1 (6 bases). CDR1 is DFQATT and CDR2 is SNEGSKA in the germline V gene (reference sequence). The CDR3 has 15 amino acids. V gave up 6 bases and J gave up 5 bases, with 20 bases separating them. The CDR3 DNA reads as TGCAGTGCCCCCCGTGGGGGACAAGACAACAATGAGCAGTTCTTC. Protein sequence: CSAPRGGQDNNEQFF.

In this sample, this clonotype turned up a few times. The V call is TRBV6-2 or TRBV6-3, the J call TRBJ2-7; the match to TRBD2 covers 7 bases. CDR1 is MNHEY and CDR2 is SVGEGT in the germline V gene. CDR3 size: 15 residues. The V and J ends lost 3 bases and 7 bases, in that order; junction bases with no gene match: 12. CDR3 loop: CASSYGGGPPNEQYF. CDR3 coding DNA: TGTGCCAGCAGTTATGGGGGAGGGCCCCCCAATGAGCAGTACTTC.

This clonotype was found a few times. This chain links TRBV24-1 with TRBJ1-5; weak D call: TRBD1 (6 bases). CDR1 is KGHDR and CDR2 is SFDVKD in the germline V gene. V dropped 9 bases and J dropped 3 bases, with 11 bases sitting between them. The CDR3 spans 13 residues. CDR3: CATAQGPNQPQHF. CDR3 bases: TGTGCCACCGCACAGGGCCCCAATCAGCCCCAGCATTTT.

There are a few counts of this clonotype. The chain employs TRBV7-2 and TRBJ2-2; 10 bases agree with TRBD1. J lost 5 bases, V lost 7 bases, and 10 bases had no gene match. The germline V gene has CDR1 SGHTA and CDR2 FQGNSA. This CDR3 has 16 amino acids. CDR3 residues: CASTPGQGRRTGELFF. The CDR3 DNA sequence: TGTGCCAGCACCCCGGGACAGGGGAGAAGGACCGGGGAGCTGTTTTTT. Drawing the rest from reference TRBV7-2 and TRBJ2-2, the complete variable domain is GAGVSQSPSNKVTEKGKDVELRCDPISGHTALYWYRQSLGQGLEFLIYFQGNSAPDKSGLPSDRFSAERTGGSVSTLTIQRTQQEDSAVYLCASTPGQGRRTGELFFGEGSRLTVL.

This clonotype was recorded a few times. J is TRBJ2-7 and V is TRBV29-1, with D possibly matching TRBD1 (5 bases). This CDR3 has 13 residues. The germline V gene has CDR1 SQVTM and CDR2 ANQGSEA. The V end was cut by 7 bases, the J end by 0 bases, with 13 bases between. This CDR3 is CSGGLAPSYEQYF. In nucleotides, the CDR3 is TGCAGCGGGGGCTTAGCCCCCTCCTACGAGCAGTACTTC.

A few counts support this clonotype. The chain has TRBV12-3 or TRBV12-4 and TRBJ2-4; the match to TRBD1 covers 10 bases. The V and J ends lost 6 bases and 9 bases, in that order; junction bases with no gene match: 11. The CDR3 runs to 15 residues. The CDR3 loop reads CASSPLTGGEGIQYF. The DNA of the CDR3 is TGTGCCAGCAGCCCCCTGACAGGGGGCGAGGGCATTCAGTACTTC.

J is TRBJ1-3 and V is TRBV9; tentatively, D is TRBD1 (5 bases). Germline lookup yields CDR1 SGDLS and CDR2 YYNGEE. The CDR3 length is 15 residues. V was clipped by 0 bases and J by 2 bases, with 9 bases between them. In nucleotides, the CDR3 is TGTGCCAGCAGCGTAGGGGCAGGGACTGGAAACACCATATATTTT. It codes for CASSVGAGTGNTIYF.

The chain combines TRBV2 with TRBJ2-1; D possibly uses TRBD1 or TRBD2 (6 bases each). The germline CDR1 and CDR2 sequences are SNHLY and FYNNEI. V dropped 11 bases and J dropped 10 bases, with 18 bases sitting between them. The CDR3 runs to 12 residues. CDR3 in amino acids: CAGGQESYEQFF. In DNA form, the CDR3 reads TGTGCCGGGGGGCAGGAGAGCTACGAGCAGTTCTTC.

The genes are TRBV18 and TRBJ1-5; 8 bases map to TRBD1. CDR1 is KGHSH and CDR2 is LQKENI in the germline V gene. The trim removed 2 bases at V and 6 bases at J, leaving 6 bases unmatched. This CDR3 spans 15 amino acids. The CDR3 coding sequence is TGTGCCAGCTCACCAGAAGGGACAGGTGCTCAGCCCCAGCATTTT. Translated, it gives CASSPEGTGAQPQHF.

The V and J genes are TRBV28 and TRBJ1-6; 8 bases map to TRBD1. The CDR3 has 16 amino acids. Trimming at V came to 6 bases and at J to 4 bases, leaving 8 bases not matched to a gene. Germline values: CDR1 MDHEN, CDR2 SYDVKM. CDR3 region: CASRKVTGGYNSPLHF. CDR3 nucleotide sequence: TGTGCCAGCAGGAAAGTTACAGGGGGTTATAATTCACCCCTCCACTTT. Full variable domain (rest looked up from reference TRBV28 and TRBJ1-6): DVKVTQSSRYLVKRTGEKVFLECVQDMDHENMFWYRQDPGLGLRLIYFSYDVKMKEKGDIPEGYSVSREKKERFSLILESASTNQTSMYLCASRKVTGGYNSPLHFGNGTRLTVT.

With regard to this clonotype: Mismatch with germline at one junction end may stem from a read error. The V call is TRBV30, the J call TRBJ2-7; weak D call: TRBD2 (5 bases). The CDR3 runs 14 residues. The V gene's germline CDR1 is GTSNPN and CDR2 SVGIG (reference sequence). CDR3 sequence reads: CAGNRGSAAYVQYF. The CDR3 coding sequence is TGTGCCGGTAATCGGGGTAGCGCCGCGTACGTGCAGTACTTC.

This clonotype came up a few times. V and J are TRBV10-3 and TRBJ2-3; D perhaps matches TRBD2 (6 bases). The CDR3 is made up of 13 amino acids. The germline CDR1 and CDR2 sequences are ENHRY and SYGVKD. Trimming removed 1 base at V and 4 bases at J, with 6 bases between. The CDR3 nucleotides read TGTGCCATCAGTGAGTGGGGGGCAGATACGCAGTATTTT. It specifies CAISEWGADTQYF.

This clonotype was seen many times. CDR3 loop: CASSLLGTQINEQYF. The CDR3 region has the DNA TGTGCCAGCAGCTTACTTGGGACACAAATCAACGAGCAGTACTTC. The chain combines TRBV13 with TRBJ2-7; a weak D match, TRBD1 (6 bases). This CDR3 is built from 15 residues. Trimming took 2 bases from V and 5 from J, leaving 16 bases between them. Germline CDR1 and CDR2: PRHDT and FYEKMQ (reference sequence).

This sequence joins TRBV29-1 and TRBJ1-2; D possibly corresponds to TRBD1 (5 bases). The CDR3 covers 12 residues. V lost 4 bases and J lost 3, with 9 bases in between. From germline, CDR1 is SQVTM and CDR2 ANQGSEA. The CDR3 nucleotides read TGCAGCGTTGGGGGACCGGACTATGGCTACACCTTC. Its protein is CSVGGPDYGYTF.

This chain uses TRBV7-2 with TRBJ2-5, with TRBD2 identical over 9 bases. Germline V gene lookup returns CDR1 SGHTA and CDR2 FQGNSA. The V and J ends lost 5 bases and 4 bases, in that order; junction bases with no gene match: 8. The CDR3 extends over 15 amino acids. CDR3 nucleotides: TGTGCCAGCAGCACTCTAGCGGGAAGGGGAGAGACCCAGTACTTC. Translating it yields CASSTLAGRGETQYF.

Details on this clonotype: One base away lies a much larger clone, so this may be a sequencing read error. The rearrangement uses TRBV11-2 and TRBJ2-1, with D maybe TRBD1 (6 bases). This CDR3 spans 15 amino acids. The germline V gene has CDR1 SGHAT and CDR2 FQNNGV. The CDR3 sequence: CVSSSPPFRDIEQFF. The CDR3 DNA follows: TGTGTCAGCAGCAGCCCACCCTTTAGGGACATTGAGCAGTTCTTC. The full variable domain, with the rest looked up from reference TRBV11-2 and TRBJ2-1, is EAGVAQSPRYKIIEKRQSVAFWCNPISGHATLYWYQQILGQGPKLLIQFQNNGVVDDSQLPKDRFSAERLKGVDSTLKIQPAKLEDSAVYLCVSSSPPFRDIEQFFGPGTRLTVL.

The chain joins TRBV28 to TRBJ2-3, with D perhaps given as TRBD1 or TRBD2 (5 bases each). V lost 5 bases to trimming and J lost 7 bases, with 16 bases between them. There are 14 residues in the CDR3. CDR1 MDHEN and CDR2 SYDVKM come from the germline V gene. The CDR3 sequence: CASSLAGSKNTQYF. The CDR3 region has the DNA TGTGCCAGCAGTCTGGCAGGGAGCAAGAATACGCAGTATTTT.

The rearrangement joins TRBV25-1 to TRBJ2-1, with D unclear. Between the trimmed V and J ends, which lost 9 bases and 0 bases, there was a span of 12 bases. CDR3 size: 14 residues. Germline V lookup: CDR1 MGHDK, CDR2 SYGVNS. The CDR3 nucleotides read TGTGCCAGTCGAGAGGTGAGCTCCTACAATGAGCAGTTCTTC. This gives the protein CASREVSSYNEQFF.

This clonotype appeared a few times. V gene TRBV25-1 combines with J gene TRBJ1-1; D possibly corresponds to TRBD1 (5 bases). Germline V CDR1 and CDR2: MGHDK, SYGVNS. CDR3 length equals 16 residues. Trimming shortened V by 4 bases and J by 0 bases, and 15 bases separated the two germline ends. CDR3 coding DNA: TGTGCCAGCAGTGTTCGGGCAGGGCCTCTGAACACTGAAGCTTTCTTT. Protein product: CASSVRAGPLNTEAFF.